This TCR beta chain derives from a study of blood T cell repertoires in COVID-19. About the study: Sources were T cells, B-cell-depleted T cells, or PBMCs; the material itself was cDNA or gDNA.

How the authors handled the data: How many nucleated cells were present was estimated from reference gene primer amplification. Some clones are missing from TCRdb's copy, which holds only in-frame ones; the method was immunoSEQ multiplex PCR. From that table come the V and J calls and clone size; the DNA was used to work out D and trimming. The top ten hold about 5.2% of the sample, which has 150,000 or so clones, over 80% seen once. Germline assignment: CDR1 SNHLY and CDR2 FYNNEI. This CDR3 has 15 residues. V gave up 6 bases and J gave up 4 bases; unmatched junction bases: 10. The origin of this receptor is a man between 70 and 80 years old who had been exposed to COVID-19. Sequencing used PBMCs or T cells enriched from blood (not recorded which). J is TRBJ1-2 and V is TRBV2; 8 positions match TRBD1. The CDR3 DNA reads TGTGCCAGCAGACAAACGACAGGGGTGGGCTATGGCTACACCTTC. This sequence encodes CASRQTTGVGYGYTF.